The 20 T cell receptor beta chains reported below all come from one sample, sequenced in a study of identical twins. MiXCR, run by TCRdb on the 5' RACE reads, gives a single entry per CDR3 protein. The data show about 490,000 distinct CDR3 sequences, approximately 14% seen once. The sample also formed part of further work on yellow fever vaccine responses in identical twins.

The sample comprised CD4+ T cells sorted from blood. All receptors come from a woman aged 18-30 years in good health.

A few counts support this clonotype. The chain couples TRBV12-3 or TRBV12-4 to TRBJ1-2; tentative D call: TRBD1 (6 bases). Trimming took off 5 bases at V and 4 bases at J, with 20 bases between the two ends. The CDR3 runs 16 residues. CDR3 region: CASSTTRGGHLYGYTF. DNA for the CDR3: TGTGCCAGCAGTACAACACGCGGGGGACATCTCTATGGCTACACCTTC.

This rearrangement joins TRBV7-9 to TRBJ2-3; TRBD1 aligns across 9 bases. Germline CDR1 and CDR2: SEHNR and FQNEAQ (reference sequence). The V and J ends lost 2 bases and 0 bases, in that order; junction bases with no gene match: 6. This CDR3 spans 17 amino acids. DNA for the CDR3: TGTGCCAGCAGCTTAACTTGGACAGGGGCAAGCACAGATACGCAGTATTTT. This translates into CASSLTWTGASTDTQYF.

This clonotype was recorded a few times. This rearrangement joins TRBV20-1 to TRBJ2-5; 11 positions agree with TRBD1. V shed 0 bases and J 4 bases; nucleotides not matched to a gene: 7. This CDR3 is built from 16 residues. CDR1 is DFQATT, CDR2 SNEGSKA, per germline (reference sequence). This CDR3 reads CSARDPGTGGLETQYF. The DNA of the CDR3 is TGCAGTGCTAGAGATCCTGGGACAGGGGGTTTAGAGACCCAGTACTTC.

The V call is TRBV4-2, the J call TRBJ2-7, with 12 bases that match TRBD2. The CDR3 runs to 16 residues. V was pared by 1 base and J by 2 bases, with 3 bases of the junction left unmatched. Germline V CDR1 and CDR2: LGHNA, YNFKEQ. CDR3: CASSQARTSGTYEQYF. The CDR3 DNA reads as TGTGCCAGCAGCCAAGCCCGGACTAGCGGGACCTACGAGCAGTACTTC.

This clonotype has just a few counts. The V call is TRBV18, the J call TRBJ2-1; 9 bases agree with TRBD2. Germline V lookup: CDR1 KGHSH, CDR2 LQKENI. The CDR3 totals 17 residues. J lost 4 bases, V lost 2 bases, and 9 bases had no gene match. CDR3 residues: CASSPSKAGGFYNEQFF. The CDR3 nucleotides read TGTGCCAGCTCACCATCTAAAGCGGGGGGATTTTACAATGAGCAGTTCTTC.

This clonotype was observed a few times. V usage is TRBV12-3 or TRBV12-4 and J usage is TRBJ2-2, with 14 bases identical to TRBD2. The CDR3 has 16 residues. Trimming at V came to 6 bases and at J to 4 bases, leaving 4 bases not matched to a gene. The CDR3 sequence is CASSLGTSGSTGELFF. In DNA form, the CDR3 reads TGTGCCAGCAGCCTAGGGACTAGCGGGAGCACCGGGGAGCTGTTTTTT.

This clonotype was counted a single time. The chain joins TRBV5-1 to TRBJ2-1, with D perhaps matching TRBD2 (6 bases). V lost 4 bases and J lost 5, with 16 bases in between. Per germline, CDR1 SGHRS and CDR2 YFSETQ. The CDR3 sequence is 15 residues long. CDR3 DNA: TGCGCCAGCAGCCAGGGACTTTTTCGGGACAATGAGCAGTTCTTC. The encoded protein is CASSQGLFRDNEQFF.

This chain uses TRBV28 with TRBJ2-7; 9 positions agree with TRBD1. Looked up from germline, CDR1 is MDHEN and CDR2 is SYDVKM. The V and J ends lost 7 bases and 2 bases, in that order; junction bases with no gene match: 6. CDR3 length equals 14 residues. In DNA form, the CDR3 reads TGTGCCAGCACCCAGGGACAGGGTCCCTACGAGCAGTACTTC. Protein: CASTQGQGPYEQYF.

V is TRBV10-3 and J is TRBJ2-4; D gene ambiguous. Between the trimmed V and J ends, which lost 0 bases and 1 base, there was a span of 7 bases. Germline V CDR1 and CDR2: ENHRY, SYGVKD. This CDR3 contains 15 residues. The CDR3 here is CAISESGPAKNIQYF. In DNA, the CDR3 is TGTGCCATCAGTGAGTCAGGACCGGCCAAAAACATTCAGTACTTC.

The V gene is TRBV4-2, the J gene TRBJ2-1; 12 nucleotides agree with TRBD2. The CDR3 is 19 amino acids. Germline values: CDR1 LGHNA, CDR2 YNFKEQ. V trimming: 1 base; J trimming: 7 bases; junction bases outside the gene matches: 14. This chain's CDR3 is CASSQASLPLAGGENEQFF. The CDR3 DNA reads TGTGCCAGCAGCCAAGCCTCCCTCCCTCTAGCGGGAGGGGAGAATGAGCAGTTCTTC.

This clonotype was detected ten times or more. V usage is TRBV29-1 and J usage is TRBJ2-7, with 8 bases lining up with TRBD1. V trimming: 0 bases; J trimming: 0 bases; junction bases outside the gene matches: 7. This CDR3 contains 16 residues. Germline lookup yields CDR1 SQVTM and CDR2 ANQGSEA. CDR3 sequence (DNA): TGCAGCGTTGAAGACCCTATAGGACAGGGCTCCTACGAGCAGTACTTC. Its protein is CSVEDPIGQGSYEQYF.

This clonotype was counted many times. The chain recombines TRBV12-3 or TRBV12-4 with TRBJ2-2; D perhaps matches TRBD2 (6 bases). The CDR3 spans 16 residues. Trimming removed 8 bases from V and 4 bases from J, with 20 bases in between. CDR3 DNA: TGTGCCAGCGGCCCGTGGGACTTATCGGTCACCGGGGAGCTGTTTTTT. Amino acids: CASGPWDLSVTGELFF.

The J gene is TRBJ2-1, the V gene TRBV7-9, with a weak D call TRBD2 (6 bases). The V end lost 8 bases, the J end lost 4 bases, and 12 bases lay between the germline ends. Germline V gene sequence: CDR1 SEHNR, CDR2 FQNEAQ (reference sequence). This CDR3 region has 13 residues. CDR3 residues: CASSLAHYNEQFF. In DNA form, the CDR3 reads TGTGCCAGCTCGCTAGCGCATTACAATGAGCAGTTCTTC.

V usage is TRBV11-2 and J usage is TRBJ2-1; 11 positions match TRBD2. Germline V gene sequence: CDR1 SGHAT, CDR2 FQNNGV. This CDR3 has 18 amino acids. V dropped 3 bases and J dropped 10; count of bases not matched to a gene: 17. CDR3 DNA sequence: TGTGCCAGCAGCTTCCCCCCTAATATAGCGGGAGGGCCTGGGGAGCAGTTCTTC. Protein: CASSFPPNIAGGPGEQFF.

This clonotype was seen ten or more times. V is TRBV5-1 and J is TRBJ2-2; D is unresolved. Germline V gene data show CDR1 as SGHRS and CDR2 as YFSETQ. V gave up 4 bases and J gave up 0 bases, with 13 bases separating them. The CDR3 covers 16 residues. CDR3 amino acids: CASSLDKFANTGELFF. The CDR3 region has the DNA TGCGCCAGCAGCCTCGATAAGTTCGCGAACACCGGGGAGCTGTTTTTT.

The gene calls are TRBV29-1 and TRBJ2-3; the match to TRBD2 covers 7 bases. V lost 2 bases, J lost 5 bases, and 7 bases stayed unmatched. The V gene's germline CDR1 is SQVTM and CDR2 ANQGSEA. The CDR3 length is 14 residues. The CDR3 here is CSVEFSGGRDTQYF. CDR3 DNA: TGCAGCGTTGAATTTTCCGGGGGGAGAGATACGCAGTATTTT.

This clonotype was seen many times. J is TRBJ2-1 and V is TRBV12-3 or TRBV12-4; unclear D gene. The CDR3 sequence is 15 residues long. Trimming cost V 6 bases and J 0 bases, with 12 bases left between them. CDR3 protein: CASRMTESSYNEQFF. The CDR3 coding sequence is TGTGCCAGCAGAATGACGGAGAGCTCCTACAATGAGCAGTTCTTC.

This clonotype occurred a few times. This sequence joins TRBV5-1 and TRBJ2-5; TRBD2 aligns across 8 bases. The CDR3 runs to 15 residues. V gave up 1 base and J gave up 4 bases; unmatched junction bases: 6. Germline assignment: CDR1 SGHRS and CDR2 YFSETQ. This chain's CDR3 is CASSLQAGDGETQYF. As DNA, the CDR3 is TGCGCCAGCAGCTTGCAAGCGGGAGATGGAGAGACCCAGTACTTC.

The chain recombines TRBV1 with TRBJ2-2; whether TRBD2, the table's D call, matches the DNA was not checked. TRBV1 has pseudogene status. CDR3 length: 19 amino acids. DNA of the CDR3: TGCACCAGCAGCCAACGGGAGGACCCGGGACTAGCGGCCACCGGGGAGCTGTTTTTT. Translation: CTSSQREDPGLAATGELFF.

This clonotype has only a few counts. The chain has TRBV18 and TRBJ2-1, with 11 bases fitting TRBD2. Trimming cost V 3 bases and J 6 bases; bases outside gene matches: 4. From germline, CDR1 is KGHSH and CDR2 LQKENI. The CDR3 sequence is 15 residues long. The CDR3 nucleotides are TGTGCCAGCTCACCCACTAGCGGGAGCCCCAATGAGCAGTTCTTC. This encodes CASSPTSGSPNEQFF.